The 27 T cell receptor beta chains in this list originate from one sample, sequenced in a study of shared clonotypes between healthy human individuals. Profiled with immunoSEQ multiplex PCR; TCRdb holds only in-frame clones, not every one. The table shows under 2.5 million clones, with just under 95% occurring only once. The specimen sequenced was naive CD4+ T cells from PBMCs. Subset here: CD45RA+ positively selected. These receptor sequences come from a man aged 18 to 30 in good health. Some clones in this sample may be carry-over from other donors' samples.

Worth noting for this clone: This same CDR3 is encoded by further DNA sequences in the sample. The V and J genes are TRBV2 and TRBJ2-7; 9 positions agree with TRBD1. Germline V lookup: CDR1 SNHLY, CDR2 FYNNEI. The trim removed 4 bases at V and 1 base at J, leaving 2 bases unmatched. CDR3 length equals 14 residues. CDR3 amino acids: CASSAGQGSYEQYF. For the CDR3, the DNA is TGTGCCAGCAGTGCCGGACAGGGGTCCTACGAGCAGTACTTC.

The chain couples TRBV11-2 to TRBJ1-1, with a weak D call TRBD1 (6 bases). Germline V gene lookup returns CDR1 SGHAT and CDR2 FQNNGV. V shed 5 bases and J shed 10 bases, with 14 bases lying between them. The CDR3 has 12 amino acids. CDR3: CASSPTGRGAFF. In nucleotides, the CDR3 is TGTGCCAGCAGCCCGACAGGCCGCGGAGCTTTCTTT.

V gene TRBV5-1 combines with J gene TRBJ1-2; TRBD1 agrees at 9 bases. The trim removed 4 bases at V and 4 bases at J, leaving 2 bases unmatched. The CDR3 runs to 13 residues. The germline V gene encodes CDR1 SGHRS and CDR2 YFSETQ. CDR3 coding DNA: TGCGCCAGCAGCGAGGGACAGGGCTATGGCTACACCTTC. This sequence encodes CASSEGQGYGYTF.

V is TRBV4-2 and J is TRBJ2-1; D unclear. V was pared by 2 bases and J by 7 bases, with 12 bases between. Germline lookup yields CDR1 LGHNA and CDR2 YNFKEQ. This CDR3 is built from 14 residues. The CDR3 loop is CASSQYPGVNEQFF. The CDR3 nucleotides read TGTGCCAGCAGCCAATACCCTGGCGTGAATGAGCAGTTCTTC.

The DNA of the CDR3 is TGTGCCAGCAGGCAAGGGGATCCCGCCTACAATGAGCAGTTCTTC. Its protein is CASRQGDPAYNEQFF. This chain links TRBV2 with TRBJ2-1; TRBD1 is a possible D gene (5 bases). Trimming removed 6 bases at V and 2 bases at J, with 14 bases between. The germline gives CDR1 SNHLY, CDR2 FYNNEI. The CDR3 spans 15 residues.

The V gene is TRBV5-1, the J gene TRBJ1-5, with 8 bases aligning to TRBD1. CDR3 length equals 15 residues. Germline CDR1 and CDR2: SGHRS and YFSETQ. Trimming at V came to 4 bases and at J to 4 bases, leaving 7 bases not matched to a gene. In DNA form, the CDR3 reads TGCGCCAGCAGCGTTACGGGACAGGCTAATCAGCCCCAGCATTTT. Translation gives CASSVTGQANQPQHF.

The chain combines TRBV23-1 with TRBJ2-1; D is possibly TRBD2 (6 bases). TRBV23-1 is an open reading frame, and its role is uncertain. Trimming shortened V by 4 bases and J by 7 bases, and 20 bases separated the two germline ends. This CDR3 has 16 residues. As DNA, the CDR3 is TGCGCCAGCAGTCCCCGGACTATACGGTGTCGGAATGAGCAGTTCTTC. Translation: CASSPRTIRCRNEQFF.

The chain carries TRBV29-1 and TRBJ1-2, with a weak D call TRBD1 (5 bases). This CDR3 is 12 amino acids long. Germline V gene sequence: CDR1 SQVTM, CDR2 ANQGSEA. Trimming left V 4 bases short and J 4 bases short, with 10 bases between. The CDR3 loop is CSVGLQGYGYTF. The CDR3 DNA follows: TGCAGCGTTGGTTTGCAGGGCTATGGCTACACCTTC.

The V and J genes are TRBV7-2 and TRBJ2-2; TRBD2 aligns across 11 bases. The CDR3 has 17 residues. V trimming: 5 bases; J trimming: 6 bases; junction bases outside the gene matches: 11. Per germline, CDR1 SGHTA and CDR2 FQGNSA. CDR3 nucleotide sequence: TGTGCCAGCAGCAGAGGCGTACTAGCGGGAGTACCCGGGGAGCTGTTTTTT. Translating it yields CASSRGVLAGVPGELFF.

J is TRBJ1-1 and V is TRBV7-9; TRBD1 matches 11 bases. The length of the CDR3 is 17 residues. After removal of 8 bases from V and 1 base from J, the junction contained 12 bases not matched to a gene. Germline V CDR1 and CDR2: SEHNR, FQNEAQ (reference sequence). The CDR3 sequence: CASGRDRGRVENTEAFF. In DNA, the CDR3 is TGTGCCAGCGGAAGGGACAGGGGGAGGGTTGAGAACACTGAAGCTTTCTTT.

This chain joins TRBV9 and TRBJ1-5; 8 nucleotides line up with TRBD1. Germline CDR1 reads SGDLS; CDR2 reads YYNGEE. The J segment lost 1 base and the V segment lost 4 bases, leaving 7 bases of the junction unmatched. This CDR3 has 16 residues. CDR3 sequence reads: CASSPQTGESNQPQHF. The CDR3 coding sequence is TGTGCCAGCAGCCCACAGACAGGGGAAAGCAATCAGCCCCAGCATTTT.

This chain uses TRBV28 with TRBJ1-2, with unresolved D. Germline V CDR1 and CDR2: MDHEN, SYDVKM. CDR3 size: 13 residues. V lost 4 bases and J lost 4, with 10 bases in between. CDR3 DNA: TGTGCCAGCAGTTACCGGGAGGCCTATGGCTACACCTTC. This gives the protein CASSYREAYGYTF.

With regard to this clone: With a much larger clone just one base away, this may be a read error. This sample includes further DNA sequences coding for the same CDR3. The chain carries TRBV18 and TRBJ2-3; D unclear. With 0 bases removed from V and 4 bases from J, the gap between germline ends came to 5 bases. Germline V gene lookup returns CDR1 KGHSH and CDR2 LQKENI. The CDR3 length is 13 residues. The CDR3 is CASSPPSADTQYF. The CDR3 DNA reads TGTGCCAGCTCACCACCGAGCGCAGATACGCAGTATTTT.

This clone was seen just once. The chain employs TRBV6-6 and TRBJ2-7, with 8 bases identical to TRBD2. The V and J ends lost 5 bases and 2 bases, in that order; junction bases with no gene match: 11. The CDR3 covers 16 residues. CDR1 is MNHNY and CDR2 is SVGAGI in the germline V gene (reference sequence). The CDR3: CASSPSRLARTYEQYF. CDR3 sequence (DNA): TGTGCCAGCAGTCCCTCGCGACTAGCGAGGACCTACGAGCAGTACTTC.

V and J are TRBV9 and TRBJ2-5; possibly TRBD1 for D (6 bases). V was cut by 3 bases and J by 4 bases, with 10 bases left in between. This CDR3 is built from 13 residues. Germline V gene data show CDR1 as SGDLS and CDR2 as YYNGEE. The chain's CDR3 is CASSDDRPETQYF. Here the CDR3 DNA reads TGTGCCAGCAGCGACGACAGGCCAGAGACCCAGTACTTC. Full variable domain (rest looked up from reference TRBV9 and TRBJ2-5): DSGVTQTPKHLITATGQRVTLRCSPRSGDLSVYWYQQSLDQGLQFLIQYYNGEERAKGNILERFSAQQFPDLHSELNLSSLELGDSALYFCASSDDRPETQYFGPGTRLLVL.

The rearrangement joins TRBV5-5 to TRBJ2-4; D is possibly TRBD2 (5 bases). Deletions cut 1 base from V and 7 bases from J, with 9 bases between. This CDR3 is 13 amino acids long. The V gene's germline CDR1 is SGHKS and CDR2 YYEKEE (reference sequence). CDR3 coding DNA: TGTGCCAGCAGCTTGATGGGAGATAACATTCAGTACTTC. Protein: CASSLMGDNIQYF.

The V and J genes are TRBV5-1 and TRBJ1-2; D unclear. Germline CDR1 and CDR2: SGHRS and YFSETQ. The V gene lost 2 bases and the J gene lost 1 base, with 12 bases spanning the gap. This CDR3 contains 15 residues. The CDR3 DNA reads as TGCGCCAGCAGCTTCCGCGGAGACGTTAACTATGGCTACACCTTC. It translates to CASSFRGDVNYGYTF.

The chain employs TRBV6-1 and TRBJ1-3; a weak D match, TRBD1 (5 bases). Germline V gene sequence: CDR1 MNHNS, CDR2 SASEGT. Trimming shortened V by 1 base and J by 4 bases, and 8 bases separated the two germline ends. The CDR3 runs to 14 residues. CDR3 amino acids: CASSEGGVGNTIYF. DNA of the CDR3: TGTGCCAGCAGTGAAGGAGGGGTCGGAAACACCATATATTTT.

V and J are TRBV2 and TRBJ2-1, with TRBD1 identical over 10 bases. Germline V gives CDR1 SNHLY, CDR2 FYNNEI. The V segment lost 6 bases and the J segment 6 bases; nucleotides outside the gene matches: 5. The CDR3 loop spans 14 amino acids. CDR3 sequence reads: CASSLGTGANEQFF. In DNA, the CDR3 is TGTGCCAGCAGCCTAGGGACAGGGGCCAATGAGCAGTTCTTC.

The chain joins TRBV27 to TRBJ2-7; possibly TRBD1 for D (5 bases). V was pared by 3 bases and J by 3 bases, with 18 bases between. CDR3 length: 16 residues. CDR1 and CDR2 (germline): MNHEY, SMNVEV (reference sequence). CDR3 region: CASSFVGSRVIYEQYF. For the CDR3, the DNA is TGTGCCAGCAGTTTCGTAGGTAGCAGGGTTATCTACGAGCAGTACTTC.

V usage is TRBV29-1 and J usage is TRBJ2-7, with D perhaps assigned TRBD1 or TRBD2 (6 bases each). CDR1 and CDR2 (germline): SQVTM, ANQGSEA. The CDR3 loop spans 14 amino acids. V was shortened by 6 bases and J by 3 bases, with 18 bases between the two germline ends. The CDR3, as DNA: TGCAGCGTGGGTAGGGGGGATTTAGGCTACGAGCAGTACTTC. Its translation: CSVGRGDLGYEQYF.

The J gene is TRBJ2-7, the V gene TRBV2, with TRBD1 matching 10 bases. V lost 6 bases to trimming and J lost 6 bases; unmatched junction nucleotides: 2. The CDR3 is made up of 12 amino acids. Per germline, CDR1 SNHLY and CDR2 FYNNEI. The DNA for the CDR3 is TGTGCCAGCAGGGGACAGGGGAGCGAGCAGTACTTC. It encodes CASRGQGSEQYF.

The genes are TRBV5-1 and TRBJ2-1; D remains unclear. Trimming took off 0 bases at V and 0 bases at J, with 13 bases between the two ends. The germline V gene encodes CDR1 SGHRS and CDR2 YFSETQ. The CDR3 has 17 amino acids. The CDR3 bases are TGCGCCAGCAGCTTGGTTACTGGATTTAGCTCCTACAATGAGCAGTTCTTC. Translating gives CASSLVTGFSSYNEQFF.

The chain uses TRBV9 and TRBJ2-7, with 13 bases that match TRBD2. V was clipped by 0 bases and J by 6 bases; unmatched bases: 9. The CDR3 consists of 17 residues. Germline-derived CDR1 and CDR2 are SGDLS and YYNGEE. CDR3: CASSVATGTSGNLEQYF. The CDR3 nucleotides are TGTGCCAGCAGCGTAGCAACCGGGACTAGCGGGAACCTCGAGCAGTACTTC. The full variable domain, completed using reference TRBV9 and TRBJ2-7, is DSGVTQTPKHLITATGQRVTLRCSPRSGDLSVYWYQQSLDQGLQFLIQYYNGEERAKGNILERFSAQQFPDLHSELNLSSLELGDSALYFCASSVATGTSGNLEQYFGPGTRLTVT.

V is TRBV6-1 and J is TRBJ1-1; D unresolved. In germline, CDR1 is MNHNS, CDR2 SASEGT. Trimming pared 4 bases from V and 1 base from J, leaving 19 bases between. CDR3 length equals 17 residues. This CDR3 is CASSAEPHQAGNTEAFF. The CDR3, as DNA: TGTGCCAGCAGTGCTGAGCCACATCAGGCGGGGAACACTGAAGCTTTCTTT.

This chain links TRBV7-8 with TRBJ1-2, with TRBD1 identical over 7 bases. CDR1 SGHVS and CDR2 FQNEAQ come from the germline V gene. Trimming at V came to 1 base and at J to 4 bases, leaving 6 bases not matched to a gene. The CDR3 is 15 residues long. CDR3 DNA: TGTGCCAGCAGCTTAGAAGGGGGCAGTTTCTATGGCTACACCTTC. It codes for CASSLEGGSFYGYTF.

The genes are TRBV18 and TRBJ1-1, with D hard to call. Germline loops: CDR1 KGHSH, CDR2 LQKENI. This CDR3 is built from 13 residues. The V gene lost 6 bases and the J gene lost 0 bases, with 8 bases spanning the gap. DNA of the CDR3: TGTGCCAGCTCGCCCAAGGTGAACACTGAAGCTTTCTTT. Translation: CASSPKVNTEAFF.